This passage covers 10 T cell receptor beta chains from one sample sequenced in a study of T cell repertoires in cytomegalovirus infection. The antigens for these receptors are not known. TCRdb processed the reads anew with MiXCR; each CDR3 protein has one entry. The sample records approximately 910,000 distinct CDR3 sequences, about a third being singletons. The input for sequencing was cultured CD8+ T cells from PBMCs, taken from culture after CMV antigen stimulation. Receptors originate from a human donor in good health (CMV status not recorded). Some clones in this sample may be carry-over from other donors' samples.

The V gene is TRBV27, the J gene TRBJ1-5, with no clear D. The CDR3 runs 14 residues. Germline V gene sequence: CDR1 MNHEY, CDR2 SMNVEV (reference sequence). V lost 10 bases and J lost 0, with 13 bases in between. In nucleotides, the CDR3 is TGTGCCAACCTTCAAGACAATAGCAATCAGCCCCAGCATTTT. Its protein product is CANLQDNSNQPQHF.

The chain has TRBV5-5 and TRBJ1-3; the D is unclear. The length of the CDR3 is 14 residues. The V end was cut by 3 bases, the J end by 0 bases, with 7 bases between. CDR1 and CDR2 from the germline V gene are SGHKS and YYEKEE (reference sequence). Here the CDR3 reads CASSWEGSGNTIYF. CDR3 bases: TGTGCCAGCAGCTGGGAGGGCTCTGGAAACACCATATATTTT.

This clonotype came up a few times. The chain recombines TRBV19 with TRBJ1-1; D may be TRBD1 (5 bases). With 5 bases removed from V and 1 base from J, the gap between germline ends came to 20 bases. CDR1 is LNHDA, CDR2 SQIVND, per germline (reference sequence). The CDR3 has 17 residues. The CDR3 coding sequence is TGTGCCAGTAGTTCAATCCCTATCTCCGGGACGAACACTGAAGCTTTCTTT. Amino acids: CASSSIPISGTNTEAFF.

This clonotype was found a few times. J is TRBJ1-5 and V is TRBV20-1; D ambiguous. The CDR3 consists of 15 residues. CDR1 and CDR2 (germline): DFQATT, SNEGSKA (reference sequence). Trimming removed 0 bases from V and 4 bases from J, with 13 bases in between. CDR3 region: CSARDEAVGNQPQHF. The CDR3 DNA reads as TGCAGTGCTAGAGATGAGGCGGTTGGGAATCAGCCCCAGCATTTT.

This clonotype occurred a few times. The V call is TRBV6-5, the J call TRBJ1-2; tentative D call: TRBD1 (5 bases). Trimming stripped 7 bases from V and 6 bases from J, with 21 bases between. This CDR3 is 15 amino acids long. CDR1 MNHEY and CDR2 SVGAGI come from the germline V gene. The CDR3 reads CASTFDAQGTHGYTF. DNA for the CDR3: TGTGCCAGCACTTTCGATGCCCAGGGTACCCATGGCTACACCTTC.

This rearrangement joins TRBV27 to TRBJ1-1, with 9 bases aligning to TRBD1. Trimming cost V 0 bases and J 4 bases; bases outside gene matches: 9. This CDR3 has 17 residues. Looked up from germline, CDR1 is MNHEY and CDR2 is SMNVEV (reference sequence). The CDR3 DNA follows: TGTGCCAGCAGTTTATCGAGGACAGGGGACCCACTCACTGAAGCTTTCTTT. Its protein product is CASSLSRTGDPLTEAFF.

This clonotype was seen more than once but under ten times. This rearrangement joins TRBV19 to TRBJ1-1; 7 bases line up with TRBD1. The CDR3 contains 13 residues. Germline CDR1 is LNHDA and CDR2 is SQIVND (reference sequence). V was clipped by 3 bases and J by 5 bases; unmatched bases: 3. This chain's CDR3 is CASSMTGRTEAFF. CDR3 DNA sequence: TGTGCCAGTAGTATGACAGGGAGGACTGAAGCTTTCTTT.

This clonotype has more than one count but fewer than ten. The CDR3 nucleotides read TGCGCCAGCAGCCAGACCACAGGGCTCAATCAGCCCCAGCATTTT. Its protein is CASSQTTGLNQPQHF. The chain links TRBV4-3 to TRBJ1-5; maybe TRBD1 (6 bases). With 3 bases removed from V and 3 bases from J, the gap between germline ends came to 12 bases. CDR3 size: 15 residues. Germline-derived CDR1 and CDR2 are LGHNA and YSLEER.

The genes are TRBV4-1 and TRBJ2-7; no clear D. The CDR3 is made up of 14 amino acids. Trimming removed 3 bases at V and 2 bases at J, with 11 bases between. Per the germline V gene, CDR1 is MGHRA and CDR2 is YSYEKL. The CDR3 reads CASSHLDGAYEQYF. DNA of the CDR3: TGCGCCAGCAGCCATCTAGATGGAGCCTACGAGCAGTACTTC.

The rearrangement joins TRBV10-2 to TRBJ2-7; TRBD1 matches at 8 bases. Germline trimming cut 5 bases from V and 5 bases from J; bases unmatched to any gene: 8. From germline, CDR1 is WSHSY and CDR2 SAAADI. The CDR3 has 14 residues. CDR3 bases: TGCGCCAGCAGTCCCGACAGGGGCGTCGACGAGCAGTACTTC. This translates into CASSPDRGVDEQYF.